This is a list of T cell receptor beta chains from one sample in a study of blood T cell repertoires in COVID-19. Generated by immunoSEQ multiplex PCR, the TCRdb table keeps only in-frame clones and is missing some. The sample comprises 330,000 or so clones, roughly nine tenths of which are singletons, and approximately 18% rests with the top ten. Sequencing was carried out using PBMCs or T cells enriched from blood (not recorded which). The source is a woman in her thirties who had recovered from COVID-19. The conserved cysteine and the conserved F or W are not part of the CDR3 here. The order of the fields is V gene, D gene, CDR3 protein. A D gene is named only where the DNA matches it firmly.

v_call: TRBV28
d_call: -
cdr3_aa: ASRRGNVNGYT

v_call: TRBV28
d_call: -
cdr3_aa: ASSPPSGSMTYEQY

v_call: TRBV4-1
d_call: -
cdr3_aa: ASSQPSRGKTYGYT

v_call: TRBV19
d_call: TRBD1
cdr3_aa: ASKGQGNSPLH

v_call: TRBV28
d_call: TRBD1
cdr3_aa: ASSSRRGPLPPQH

v_call: TRBV19
d_call: -
cdr3_aa: ASMTRGGTEAF

v_call: TRBV5-1
d_call: -
cdr3_aa: ASSLDPLSPNTGELF

v_call: TRBV11-1
d_call: TRBD1
cdr3_aa: ASSYTDRGASPLH

v_call: TRBV11-2
d_call: -
cdr3_aa: ASSLDLNEKLF

v_call: TRBV5-1
d_call: TRBD1
cdr3_aa: ASSLGDREDSPLH